Below, one TCR beta chain is given with its context. Antigen unknown. These data are taken from a study of neoadjuvant anti-PD-1 for oral cavity cancer. Study summary: Patients without progression got a fourth dose around day 43. Study-wide findings and caveats: Treg/Th17 ratio rose with pretreatment blood and fell with post-treatment tumor TCRbeta clonality. Non-responders to neoadjuvant nivolumab had significantly more clonal PBMC T cells than responders.

The time point is: after neoadjuvant nivolumab, at surgical resection. Patients were newly diagnosed with stage II-IVA oral cavity squamous cell carcinoma without prior systemic or radiation treatment. Profiled with immunoSEQ multiplex PCR; TCRdb holds only in-frame clones, not every one. This repertoire shows about 14,000 clones, just under 70% found once; its top ten account for 3% to 3.5%. This clonotype was obtained from a person aged 35 to 85 with oral cavity squamous cell carcinoma. The input for sequencing was PBMCs, taken after nivolumab (anti-PD-1) treatment.

CDR3 bases: TGTGCCAGCAGTTACTCGGCCAGGGGGGGGACTGAAGCTTTCTTT. It codes for CASSYSARGGTEAFF. This chain connects TRBV6-5 to TRBJ1-1; 7 bases agree with TRBD1. After removal of 0 bases from V and 5 bases from J, the junction contained 6 bases not matched to a gene. The CDR3 is 15 residues long. Germline loops: CDR1 MNHEY, CDR2 SVGAGI.